One sample yielded the 17 T cell receptor beta chains listed below, sequenced in a study of blood T cell repertoires in COVID-19 (dated by TCRdb to about 2020). To prepare the library, the immunoSEQ multiplex PCR assay was applied. TCRdb stores this immuneACCESS table with in-frame sequences only. Part of the clones is absent; in the studies checked, under half of the shortfall reflects unresolved V genes, and no reason is known for the rest. The sample table records about 110,000 clones; around 83% of these occur just once. In total, the top ten clones hold approximately 1.5% of the sample. The sample was peripheral blood. These receptors all stem from a middle-aged man with acute or convalescent COVID-19.

The CDR3 here is CASSFSAYEQYF. DNA for the CDR3: TGTGCCAGCAGCTTCTCTGCCTACGAGCAGTACTTC. The V and J genes are TRBV11-2 and TRBJ2-7, with no clear D. The germline CDR1 and CDR2 sequences are SGHAT and FQNNGV. The CDR3 covers 12 residues. The V and J ends lost 3 bases and 2 bases respectively, with 5 bases between them.

This chain connects TRBV4-3 to TRBJ2-5; 8 bases fit TRBD2. Germline values: CDR1 LGHNA, CDR2 YSLEER. This CDR3 region has 16 residues. After removal of 5 bases from V and 1 base from J, the junction contained 9 bases not matched to a gene. The CDR3 sequence: CASSLGSGGPQETQYF. The CDR3 nucleotides are TGCGCCAGCAGCTTAGGGAGCGGGGGCCCCCAAGAGACCCAGTACTTC.

Points on this clone: Other DNA variants within this sample encode the same CDR3. The V gene is TRBV29-1, the J gene TRBJ1-5; TRBD1 aligns across 8 bases. V trimming: 6 bases; J trimming: 6 bases; junction bases outside the gene matches: 4. CDR1 is SQVTM and CDR2 is ANQGSEA in the germline V gene. This CDR3 region has 12 residues. CDR3: CSVGQGSQPQHF. As DNA, the CDR3 is TGCAGCGTAGGACAGGGAAGTCAGCCCCAGCATTTT. Variable domain in full (rest from reference TRBV29-1 and TRBJ1-5): SAVISQKPSRDICQRGTSLTIQCQVDSQVTMMFWYRQQPGQSLTLIATANQGSEATYESGFVIDKFPISRPNLTFSTLTVSNMSPEDSSIYLCSVGQGSQPQHFGDGTRLSIL.

Only one count was recorded for this clone. The genes are TRBV19 and TRBJ1-2; 7 bases are shared with TRBD1. This CDR3 comprises 16 residues. Looked up from germline, CDR1 is LNHDA and CDR2 is SQIVND (reference sequence). Losses at the gene ends were 5 bases for V and 1 base for J; bases not matched to a gene: 10. CDR3 in DNA: TGTGCCAGTAGTGGCCTTCCGGGACAGAGTAACTATGGCTACACCTTC. Residues: CASSGLPGQSNYGYTF.

J is TRBJ2-7 and V is TRBV5-1; a possible D gene is TRBD1 (6 bases). V dropped 5 bases and J dropped 7 bases, with 16 bases sitting between them. Germline CDR1 SGHRS, CDR2 YFSETQ. This CDR3 is built from 13 residues. CDR3 coding DNA: TGCGCCAGCAGGAGGGGGACGGAGATGGAGCAGTACTTC. Translation: CASRRGTEMEQYF.

The V gene is TRBV7-9, the J gene TRBJ1-5; a possible D gene is TRBD1 (5 bases). CDR3 length equals 17 residues. V dropped 5 bases and J dropped 4 bases, with 21 bases sitting between them. Germline lookup yields CDR1 SEHNR and CDR2 FQNEAQ (reference sequence). CDR3 loop: CASSPGEGPLRNQPQHF. CDR3 coding DNA: TGTGCCAGCAGCCCCGGGGAGGGGCCCCTTAGGAATCAGCCCCAGCATTTT.

The chain links TRBV4-1 to TRBJ2-5; D perhaps matches TRBD1 (6 bases). CDR1 is MGHRA, CDR2 YSYEKL, per germline. Trimming left V 4 bases short and J 5 bases short, with 11 bases between. The CDR3 totals 13 residues. CDR3 in DNA: TGCGCCAGCAGCCCGGACAGTTATGAGACCCAGTACTTC. It specifies CASSPDSYETQYF.

This rearrangement joins TRBV6-2 or TRBV6-3 to TRBJ1-6; 9 bases are shared with TRBD1. Germline assignment: CDR1 MNHEY and CDR2 SVGEGT. V lost 5 bases and J lost 4; bases outside the gene matches: 9. The CDR3 is made up of 17 amino acids. The CDR3 loop reads CASSQKRTGVYNSPLHF. For the CDR3, the DNA is TGTGCCAGCAGTCAAAAGCGGACAGGGGTTTATAATTCACCCCTCCACTTT.

The chain combines TRBV6-1 with TRBJ1-6, with a weak D call TRBD1 (5 bases). The CDR3 length is 15 residues. Germline V lookup: CDR1 MNHNS, CDR2 SASEGT. V lost 2 bases to trimming and J lost 6 bases, with 11 bases between them. Written as DNA, the CDR3 is TGTGCCAGCAGTGAACCGGGACTCCCTAATTCACCCCTCCACTTT. Amino acid sequence: CASSEPGLPNSPLHF.

The V call is TRBV12-5, the J call TRBJ2-5; 8 bases align to TRBD1. This CDR3 spans 15 amino acids. The junction had 8 bases not matched to a gene; V was cut back by 6 bases and J by 2 bases. The germline V gene has CDR1 LGHNT and CDR2 FRNRAP. The DNA of the CDR3 is TGTGCTAGTGGGGGACGGGACAGGCTACAAGAGACCCAGTACTTC. It translates to CASGGRDRLQETQYF.

The V gene is TRBV14, the J gene TRBJ1-6; the D is unclear. The germline CDR1 and CDR2 sequences are SGHDN and FVKESK. Between the trimmed V and J ends, which lost 4 bases and 0 bases, there was a span of 4 bases. The CDR3 runs 14 residues. CDR3 loop: CASSPSSYNSPLHF. In DNA form, the CDR3 reads TGTGCCAGCAGCCCGAGCTCCTATAATTCACCCCTCCACTTT. Using reference TRBV14 and TRBJ1-6 for the parts outside the CDR3, the full variable domain is EAGVTQFPSHSVIEKGQTVTLRCDPISGHDNLYWYRRVMGKEIKFLLHFVKESKQDESGMPNNRFLAERTGGTYSTLKVQPAELEDSGVYFCASSPSSYNSPLHFGNGTRLTVT.

V gene TRBV18 combines with J gene TRBJ1-2, with D hard to call. Germline V lookup: CDR1 KGHSH, CDR2 LQKENI. This CDR3 region has 13 residues. With 2 bases removed from V and 7 bases from J, the gap between germline ends came to 11 bases. Here the CDR3 DNA reads TGTGCCAGCTCACCAAACGGGAGGGTTGGCTACACCTTC. Amino acid sequence: CASSPNGRVGYTF. The full variable domain, completed using reference TRBV18 and TRBJ1-2, is NAGVMQNPRHLVRRRGQEARLRCSPMKGHSHVYWYRQLPEEGLKFMVYLQKENIIDESGMPKERFSAEFPKEGPSILRIQQVVRGDSAAYFCASSPNGRVGYTFGSGTRLTVV.

A single count supports this clone. The rearrangement links TRBV6-5 to TRBJ1-1; TRBD1 matches 7 bases. CDR1 MNHEY and CDR2 SVGAGI come from the germline V gene. The CDR3 extends over 15 amino acids. After removal of 6 bases from V and 0 bases from J, the junction contained 7 bases not matched to a gene. Written as DNA, the CDR3 is TGTGCCAGCAGGACAGGGCTACAAATGAACACTGAAGCTTTCTTT. Translating it yields CASRTGLQMNTEAFF.

This rearrangement joins TRBV5-1 to TRBJ2-1; D is undetermined. The CDR3 spans 14 residues. CDR1 and CDR2 (germline): SGHRS, YFSETQ. With 6 bases removed from V and 0 bases from J, the gap between germline ends came to 10 bases. The CDR3 spells CASKKEISYNEQFF. CDR3 coding DNA: TGCGCCAGCAAAAAGGAGATCTCCTACAATGAGCAGTTCTTC.

The CDR3 sequence is CASSRGYEQYF. CDR3 bases: TGTGCCAGCAGCCGGGGGTACGAGCAGTACTTC. This chain joins TRBV7-9 and TRBJ2-7, with TRBD2 as a possible D gene (6 bases). The CDR3 is 11 residues long. CDR1 and CDR2 (germline): SEHNR, FQNEAQ (reference sequence). Trimming took off 5 bases at V and 4 bases at J, with 6 bases between the two ends.

The rearrangement links TRBV9 to TRBJ2-1, with a possible D match to TRBD2 (5 bases). CDR3 length equals 13 residues. CDR1 is SGDLS and CDR2 is YYNGEE in the germline V gene. Trimming cost V 4 bases and J 4 bases, with 9 bases left between them. The CDR3 DNA sequence: TGTGCCAGCAGCTCCGGGGTTTACAATGAGCAGTTCTTC. Translated: CASSSGVYNEQFF.

This clone was recorded once. J is TRBJ2-1 and V is TRBV7-8, with 12 bases fitting TRBD2. Unmatched junction bases numbered 3, after V lost 5 bases and J lost 4 bases. Per germline, CDR1 SGHVS and CDR2 FQNEAQ. This CDR3 comprises 15 residues. This CDR3 reads CASSIGLAGYNEQFF. CDR3 DNA sequence: TGTGCCAGCAGCATCGGACTAGCGGGGTACAATGAGCAGTTCTTC.